These 22 T cell receptor beta chains were sequenced from one sample in a study of cytomegalovirus exposure and HLA in healthy donors. The PCR employed 60 Vbeta primers together with 13 Jbeta primers. Data came from immunoSEQ multiplex PCR; TCRdb stores just in-frame clones and leaves some out. The sample table includes 200,000 or so clones. Sequencing was performed on PBMCs. The receptors derive from a boy younger than 18 in good health and CMV-seronegative.

A word on this clone: Within the sample, other DNA sequences also encode this same CDR3. The chain joins TRBV27 to TRBJ2-1; 8 bases are shared with TRBD1. Germline V gene data show CDR1 as MNHEY and CDR2 as SMNVEV (reference sequence). The CDR3 has 13 residues. V lost 5 bases and J lost 4; bases outside the gene matches: 1. The CDR3 sequence: CASSRTGYNEQFF. The CDR3 DNA follows: TGTGCCAGCAGTCGGACAGGGTACAATGAGCAGTTCTTC.

The rearrangement links TRBV29-1 to TRBJ1-2; D unresolved. In germline, CDR1 is SQVTM, CDR2 ANQGSEA. This CDR3 has 12 residues. The ends were cut back, 2 bases at V and 8 bases at J, with 12 bases in the middle. The CDR3 DNA reads TGCAGCGTTGAACAATCGGTTCCCGGCTACACCTTC. Translating it yields CSVEQSVPGYTF.

The J gene is TRBJ2-2, the V gene TRBV7-3, with 8 bases identical to TRBD2. The CDR3 is 17 amino acids. J gave up 4 bases and V 1 base, and 8 bases lay outside the gene matches. CDR1 and CDR2 from the germline V gene are SGHTA and FQGTGA. This CDR3 reads CASSLRAAGAPTGELFF. CDR3 bases: TGTGCCAGCAGCTTAAGGGCAGCGGGGGCCCCCACCGGGGAGCTGTTTTTT.

This chain links TRBV11-3 with TRBJ1-5; D perhaps matches TRBD1 (6 bases). The CDR3 runs to 16 residues. Germline V CDR1 and CDR2: SGHNT, YENEEA. Between the trimmed V and J ends, which lost 5 bases and 1 base, there was a span of 15 bases. CDR3 amino acids: CASSLRTDSSNQPQHF. The CDR3 DNA is TGTGCCAGCAGCCTAAGGACAGACTCGAGCAATCAGCCCCAGCATTTT.

This chain links TRBV5-1 with TRBJ1-5, with no clear D. CDR1 is SGHRS, CDR2 YFSETQ, per germline. Deletions cut 7 bases from V and 6 bases from J, with 17 bases between. The CDR3 is 14 amino acids. CDR3 residues: CASESFPPGQPQHF. CDR3 nucleotide sequence: TGCGCCAGCGAGAGTTTTCCGCCCGGTCAGCCCCAGCATTTT.

This chain links TRBV30 with TRBJ2-1; no definite D call. The CDR3 has 15 residues. Trimming left V 0 bases short and J 0 bases short, with 9 bases between. The germline V gene encodes CDR1 GTSNPN and CDR2 SVGIG (reference sequence). The CDR3 coding sequence is TGTGCCTGGAGTGTACAGCACCACTCCTACAATGAGCAGTTCTTC. Encoded protein: CAWSVQHHSYNEQFF.

The CDR3 reads CASSQPTQGTYEQYF. CDR3 nucleotides: TGCGCCAGCAGCCAACCCACTCAGGGGACCTACGAGCAGTACTTC. The J gene is TRBJ2-7, the V gene TRBV4-1; weak D call: TRBD1 (6 bases). The CDR3 is 15 residues long. Germline values: CDR1 MGHRA, CDR2 YSYEKL. V was trimmed by 2 bases and J by 2 bases, leaving 13 bases between them.

V gene TRBV18 combines with J gene TRBJ1-2, with 8 bases fitting TRBD1. The CDR3 contains 12 residues. Germline V lookup: CDR1 KGHSH, CDR2 LQKENI. Trimming at V came to 3 bases and at J to 6 bases, leaving 0 bases not matched to a gene. CDR3 amino acids: CASSPDRDGYTF. CDR3 in DNA: TGTGCCAGCTCACCGGACAGGGATGGCTACACCTTC.

The chain has TRBV28 and TRBJ1-5; D gene unclear. The CDR3 totals 13 residues. V dropped 6 bases and J dropped 4 bases, with 10 bases sitting between them. Germline lookup yields CDR1 MDHEN and CDR2 SYDVKM. The CDR3 loop reads CASSLTQNQPQHF. The CDR3 DNA reads TGTGCCAGCAGCCTGACACAAAATCAGCCCCAGCATTTT.

This sequence joins TRBV27 and TRBJ2-7; possibly TRBD1 for D (6 bases). Germline assignment: CDR1 MNHEY and CDR2 SMNVEV (reference sequence). The germline V and J ends were trimmed by 1 base and 6 bases, with 13 bases remaining between them. The CDR3 consists of 14 residues. The CDR3 is CASSLLQGPGEQYF. In DNA form, the CDR3 reads TGTGCCAGCAGTTTATTACAGGGCCCTGGCGAGCAGTACTTC.

The chain carries TRBV12-5 and TRBJ1-1; D call uncertain. The germline V and J ends were trimmed by 7 bases and 3 bases, with 15 bases remaining between them. The CDR3 is 14 amino acids. Germline CDR1 reads LGHNT; CDR2 reads FRNRAP. CDR3 sequence: CASALPGRDTEAFF. CDR3 nucleotide sequence: TGTGCTAGTGCCCTCCCCGGTCGGGACACTGAAGCTTTCTTT.

The chain has TRBV15 and TRBJ2-2; 8 nucleotides align to TRBD1. In germline, CDR1 is LNHNV, CDR2 YYDKDF (reference sequence). V lost 3 bases, J lost 6 bases, and 6 bases stayed unmatched. This CDR3 is built from 15 residues. The CDR3 loop reads CATSSRGLIAGELFF. As DNA, the CDR3 is TGTGCCACCAGCAGCAGGGGGCTAATAGCCGGGGAGCTGTTTTTT. Full variable domain (rest looked up from reference TRBV15 and TRBJ2-2): DAMVIQNPRYQVTQFGKPVTLSCSQTLNHNVMYWYQQKSSQAPKLLFHYYDKDFNNEADTPDNFQSRRPNTSFCFLDIRSPGLGDTAMYLCATSSRGLIAGELFFGEGSRLTVL.

The chain uses TRBV5-4 and TRBJ1-2; TRBD1 matches 7 bases. Unmatched junction bases numbered 6, after V lost 4 bases and J lost 6 bases. Germline V gene lookup returns CDR1 SGHNT and CDR2 YYREEE (reference sequence). The CDR3 is made up of 13 amino acids. The CDR3 is CASSPPGQNGYTF. CDR3 DNA sequence: TGTGCCAGCAGCCCACCGGGACAGAATGGCTACACCTTC.

This sequence joins TRBV29-1 and TRBJ1-1, with D perhaps TRBD1 (5 bases). The CDR3 has 12 amino acids. Germline V gene lookup returns CDR1 SQVTM and CDR2 ANQGSEA. The V and J ends lost 4 bases and 4 bases respectively, with 10 bases between them. CDR3 DNA sequence: TGCAGCGTTGCTGGGGGGGGCACTGAAGCTTTCTTT. It encodes CSVAGGGTEAFF.

The chain combines TRBV10-3 with TRBJ2-5; the D gene is possibly TRBD2 (5 bases). Germline CDR1 and CDR2: ENHRY and SYGVKD. The ends were cut back, 6 bases at V and 5 bases at J, with 19 bases in the middle. The CDR3 loop spans 15 amino acids. The CDR3 nucleotides read TGTGCCATCAGCGGGGTGAACGGCGGCGCGGAGACCCAGTACTTC. Amino acids: CAISGVNGGAETQYF.

The chain links TRBV27 to TRBJ2-3; D may be TRBD1 (6 bases). CDR1 and CDR2 from the germline V gene are MNHEY and SMNVEV (reference sequence). The CDR3 is 15 amino acids. V lost 1 base and J 4 bases, leaving 12 bases between the germline ends. For the CDR3, the DNA is TGTGCCAGCAGTTTATATCAGGGGTTCCCAGATACGCAGTATTTT. Encoded protein: CASSLYQGFPDTQYF.

J is TRBJ2-5 and V is TRBV11-2; unclear D gene. CDR1 and CDR2 (germline): SGHAT, FQNNGV. V was shortened by 0 bases and J by 11 bases, with 7 bases between the two germline ends. The CDR3 runs to 11 residues. This chain's CDR3 is CASSLDSPQYF. For the CDR3, the DNA is TGTGCCAGCAGCTTAGACTCCCCGCAGTACTTC.

The J gene is TRBJ2-3, the V gene TRBV7-9; 11 bases map to TRBD1. Germline assignment: CDR1 SEHNR and CDR2 FQNEAQ (reference sequence). The ends lost 1 base at V and 2 bases at J; junction bases unmatched: 8. The CDR3 runs to 18 residues. DNA for the CDR3: TGTGCCAGCAGCTTAGTTTCATTGGGACAGGGGGACACAGATACGCAGTATTTT. This translates into CASSLVSLGQGDTDTQYF.

This chain joins TRBV7-9 and TRBJ2-5, with TRBD2 matching 7 bases. V was pared by 2 bases and J by 1 base, with 4 bases of the junction left unmatched. In germline, CDR1 is SEHNR, CDR2 FQNEAQ (reference sequence). The CDR3 length is 15 residues. This chain's CDR3 is CASSLSGGFQETQYF. CDR3 DNA sequence: TGTGCCAGCAGCTTATCGGGGGGATTCCAAGAGACCCAGTACTTC.

The CDR3: CASSLAVLGGEQYF. CDR3 DNA: TGCGCCAGCAGCTTGGCGGTCCTAGGCGGCGAGCAGTACTTC. The rearrangement uses TRBV5-1 and TRBJ2-7; D not resolved. V was shortened by 0 bases and J by 6 bases, with 13 bases between the two germline ends. The CDR3 covers 14 residues. The germline CDR1 and CDR2 sequences are SGHRS and YFSETQ.

The chain recombines TRBV5-1 with TRBJ1-3, with 9 positions matching TRBD1. Trimming took 3 bases from V and 4 from J; bases not matched to a gene: 8. This CDR3 has 16 residues. Germline V lookup: CDR1 SGHRS, CDR2 YFSETQ. The CDR3 nucleotides are TGCGCCAGCAGCTCGAGACAGGGGGTTGCAGGAAACACCATATATTTT. Residues: CASSSRQGVAGNTIYF.

The chain carries TRBV5-1 and TRBJ2-2; 8 bases line up with TRBD2. The V and J ends lost 3 bases and 1 base, in that order; junction bases with no gene match: 8. Germline V gives CDR1 SGHRS, CDR2 YFSETQ. CDR3 length: 17 amino acids. DNA of the CDR3: TGCGCCAGCAGCTCCTTAGTCGCGGGGGGGAACACCGGGGAGCTGTTTTTT. Protein product: CASSSLVAGGNTGELFF.